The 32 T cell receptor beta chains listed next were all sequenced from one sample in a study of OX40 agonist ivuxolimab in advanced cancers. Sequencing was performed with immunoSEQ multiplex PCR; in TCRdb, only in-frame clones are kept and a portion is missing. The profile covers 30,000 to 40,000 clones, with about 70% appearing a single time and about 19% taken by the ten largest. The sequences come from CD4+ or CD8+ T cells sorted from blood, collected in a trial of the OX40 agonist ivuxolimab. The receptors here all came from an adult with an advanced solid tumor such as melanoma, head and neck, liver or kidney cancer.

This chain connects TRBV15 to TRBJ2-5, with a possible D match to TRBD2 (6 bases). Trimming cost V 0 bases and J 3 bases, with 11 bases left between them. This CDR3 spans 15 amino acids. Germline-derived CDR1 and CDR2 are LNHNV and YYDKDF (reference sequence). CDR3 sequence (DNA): TGTGCCACCAGCAGAGATCTTGGGGGGAAAGAGACCCAGTACTTC. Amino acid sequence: CATSRDLGGKETQYF.

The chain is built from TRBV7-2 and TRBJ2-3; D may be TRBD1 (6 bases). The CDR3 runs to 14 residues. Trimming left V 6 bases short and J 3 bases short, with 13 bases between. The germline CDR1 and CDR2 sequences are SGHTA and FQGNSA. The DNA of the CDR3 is TGTGCCAGCAGTTACAGGGTCAGGACAGATACGCAGTATTTT. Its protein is CASSYRVRTDTQYF. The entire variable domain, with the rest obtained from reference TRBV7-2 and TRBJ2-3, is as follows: GAGVSQSPSNKVTEKGKDVELRCDPISGHTALYWYRQSLGQGLEFLIYFQGNSAPDKSGLPSDRFSAERTGGSVSTLTIQRTQQEDSAVYLCASSYRVRTDTQYFGPGTRLTVL.

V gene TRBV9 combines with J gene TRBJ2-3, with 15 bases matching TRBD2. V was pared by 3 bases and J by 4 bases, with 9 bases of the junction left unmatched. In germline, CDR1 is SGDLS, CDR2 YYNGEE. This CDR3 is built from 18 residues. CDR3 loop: CASSASGLAGGVADTQYF. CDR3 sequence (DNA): TGTGCCAGCAGCGCCTCGGGACTAGCGGGGGGTGTCGCAGATACGCAGTATTTT.

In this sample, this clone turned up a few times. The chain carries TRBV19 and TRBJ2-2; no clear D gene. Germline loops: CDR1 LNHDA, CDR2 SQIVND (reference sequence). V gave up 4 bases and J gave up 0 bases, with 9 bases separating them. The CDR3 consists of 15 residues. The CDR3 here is CASSRVEANTGELFF. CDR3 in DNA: TGTGCCAGTAGTAGGGTAGAGGCGAACACCGGGGAGCTGTTTTTT.

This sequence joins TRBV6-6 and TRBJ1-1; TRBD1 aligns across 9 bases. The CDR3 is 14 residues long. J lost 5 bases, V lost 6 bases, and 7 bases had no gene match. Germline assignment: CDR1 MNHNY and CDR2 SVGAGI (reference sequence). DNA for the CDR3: TGTGCCAGCAGATACGGGACAGGGTTGACTGAAGCTTTCTTT. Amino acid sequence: CASRYGTGLTEAFF.

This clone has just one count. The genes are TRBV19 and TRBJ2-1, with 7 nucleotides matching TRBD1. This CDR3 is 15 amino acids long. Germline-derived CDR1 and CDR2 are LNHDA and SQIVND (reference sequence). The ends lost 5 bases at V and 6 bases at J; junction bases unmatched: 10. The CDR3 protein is CASSPRSTGRNEQFF. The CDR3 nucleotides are TGTGCCAGTAGTCCCCGTTCGACAGGGCGCAATGAGCAGTTCTTC.

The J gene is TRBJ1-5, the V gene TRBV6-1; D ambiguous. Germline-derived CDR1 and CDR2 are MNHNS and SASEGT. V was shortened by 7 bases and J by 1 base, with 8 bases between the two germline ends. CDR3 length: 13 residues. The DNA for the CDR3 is TGTGCCAGCACTCGAAGGAGCAATCAGCCCCAGCATTTT. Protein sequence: CASTRRSNQPQHF.

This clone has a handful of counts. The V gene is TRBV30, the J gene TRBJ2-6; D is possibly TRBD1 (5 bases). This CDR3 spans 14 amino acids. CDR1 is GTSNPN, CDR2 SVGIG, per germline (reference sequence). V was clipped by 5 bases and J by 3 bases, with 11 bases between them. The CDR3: CAWGDTGGANVLTF. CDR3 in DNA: TGTGCCTGGGGTGACACAGGTGGGGCCAACGTCCTGACTTTC. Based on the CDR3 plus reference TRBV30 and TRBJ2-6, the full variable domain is SQTIHQWPATLVQPVGSPLSLECTVEGTSNPNLYWYRQAAGRGLQLLFYSVGIGQISSEVPQNLSASRPQDRQFILSSKKLLLSDSGFYLCAWGDTGGANVLTFGAGSRLTVL.

The CDR3 coding sequence is TGTGCCAGCAGGAGATCGACAGAAGTGAGGGGCTACACCTTC. Translation: CASRRSTEVRGYTF. The rearrangement links TRBV7-2 to TRBJ1-2, with D maybe TRBD1 (5 bases). V shed 6 bases and J shed 8 bases, with 19 bases lying between them. Per germline, CDR1 SGHTA and CDR2 FQGNSA. There are 14 residues in the CDR3.

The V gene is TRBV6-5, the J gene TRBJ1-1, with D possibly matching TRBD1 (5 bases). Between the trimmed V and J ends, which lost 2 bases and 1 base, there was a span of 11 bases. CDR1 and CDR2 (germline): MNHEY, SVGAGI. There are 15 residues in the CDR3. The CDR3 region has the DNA TGTGCCAGCAGTTACGGGGCAGGACGGAACACTGAAGCTTTCTTT. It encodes CASSYGAGRNTEAFF.

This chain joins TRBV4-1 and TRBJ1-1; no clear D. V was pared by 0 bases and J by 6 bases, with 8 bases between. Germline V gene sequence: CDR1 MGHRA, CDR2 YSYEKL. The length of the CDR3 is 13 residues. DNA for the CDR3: TGCGCCAGCAGCCAAGATCACGGGCCTGAAGCTTTCTTT. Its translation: CASSQDHGPEAFF.

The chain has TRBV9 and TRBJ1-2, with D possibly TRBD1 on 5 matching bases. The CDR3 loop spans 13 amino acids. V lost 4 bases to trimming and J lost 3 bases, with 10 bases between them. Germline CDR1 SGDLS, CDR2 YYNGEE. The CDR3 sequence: CASSLGTDYGYTF. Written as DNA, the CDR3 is TGTGCCAGCAGCCTGGGGACGGACTATGGCTACACCTTC.

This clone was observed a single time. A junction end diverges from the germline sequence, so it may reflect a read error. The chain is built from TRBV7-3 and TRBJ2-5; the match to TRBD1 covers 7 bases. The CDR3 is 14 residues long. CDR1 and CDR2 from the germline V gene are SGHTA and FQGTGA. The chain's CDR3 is CASSITGVGETQYF. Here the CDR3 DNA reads TGTGCCAGCAGCATAACAGGGGTCGGGGAGACCCAGTACTTC.

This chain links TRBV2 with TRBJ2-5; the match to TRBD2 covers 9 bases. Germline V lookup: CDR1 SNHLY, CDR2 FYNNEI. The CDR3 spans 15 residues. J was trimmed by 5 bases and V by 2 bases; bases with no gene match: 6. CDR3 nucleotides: TGTGCCAGCAGTGAAATAGCGGGGGTGGTGGAGACCCAGTACTTC. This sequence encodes CASSEIAGVVETQYF.

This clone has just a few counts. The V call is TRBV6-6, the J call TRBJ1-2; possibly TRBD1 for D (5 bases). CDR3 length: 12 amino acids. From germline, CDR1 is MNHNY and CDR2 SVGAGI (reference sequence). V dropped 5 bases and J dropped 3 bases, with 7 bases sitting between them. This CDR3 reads CASSPGYYGYTF. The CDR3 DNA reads TGTGCCAGCAGTCCAGGGTACTATGGCTACACCTTC.

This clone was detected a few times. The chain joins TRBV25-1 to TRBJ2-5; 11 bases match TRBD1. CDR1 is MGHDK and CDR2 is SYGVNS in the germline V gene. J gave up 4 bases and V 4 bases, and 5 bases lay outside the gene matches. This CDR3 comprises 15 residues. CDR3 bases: TGTGCCAGCAGTGTAGCCGGGACAGGGGGAGAGACCCAGTACTTC. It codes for CASSVAGTGGETQYF.

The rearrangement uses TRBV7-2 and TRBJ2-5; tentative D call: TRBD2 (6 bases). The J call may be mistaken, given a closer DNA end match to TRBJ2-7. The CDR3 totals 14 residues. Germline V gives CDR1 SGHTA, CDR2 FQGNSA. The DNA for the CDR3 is TGTGCCAGCAGCTCACTAGCAAGCCCTGTCGAGCAGTACTTC. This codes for CASSSLASPVEQYF.

The CDR3 loop reads CASSISSGYTF. CDR3 sequence (DNA): TGTGCCAGCTCGATCTCAAGTGGCTACACCTTC. The J gene is TRBJ1-2, the V gene TRBV28; D gene unclear. Per the germline V gene, CDR1 is MDHEN and CDR2 is SYDVKM. The V end lost 8 bases, the J end lost 7 bases, and 11 bases lay between the germline ends. The CDR3 contains 11 residues.

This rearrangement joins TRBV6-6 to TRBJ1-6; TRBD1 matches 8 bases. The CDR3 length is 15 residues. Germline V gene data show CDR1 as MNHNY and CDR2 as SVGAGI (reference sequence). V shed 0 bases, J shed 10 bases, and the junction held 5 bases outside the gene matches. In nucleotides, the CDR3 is TGTGCCAGCAGTTACTCCATACAGGGGGGATCACCCCTCCACTTT. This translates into CASSYSIQGGSPLHF.

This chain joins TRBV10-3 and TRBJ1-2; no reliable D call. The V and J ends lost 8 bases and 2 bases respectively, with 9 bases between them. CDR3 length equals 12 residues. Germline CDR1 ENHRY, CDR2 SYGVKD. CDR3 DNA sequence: TGTGCCATCTCTTTAGACAACTATGGCTACACCTTC. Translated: CAISLDNYGYTF.

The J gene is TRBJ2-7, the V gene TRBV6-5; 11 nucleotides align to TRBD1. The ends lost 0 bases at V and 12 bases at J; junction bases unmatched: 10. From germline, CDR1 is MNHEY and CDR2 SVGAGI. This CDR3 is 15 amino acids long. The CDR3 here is CASSYSRTGGGNPYF. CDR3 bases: TGTGCCAGCAGTTACTCACGGACAGGGGGCGGAAACCCGTACTTC.

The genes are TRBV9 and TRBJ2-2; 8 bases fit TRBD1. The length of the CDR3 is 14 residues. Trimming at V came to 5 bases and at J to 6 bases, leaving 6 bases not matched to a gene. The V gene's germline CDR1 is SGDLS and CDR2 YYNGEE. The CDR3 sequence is CASSGTGGSGELFF. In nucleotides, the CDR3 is TGTGCCAGCAGTGGTACAGGGGGTTCCGGGGAGCTGTTTTTT.

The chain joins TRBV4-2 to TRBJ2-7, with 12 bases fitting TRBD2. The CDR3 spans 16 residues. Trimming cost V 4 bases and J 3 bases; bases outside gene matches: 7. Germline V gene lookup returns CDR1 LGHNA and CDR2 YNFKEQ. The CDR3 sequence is CASSPTTSGGHYEQYV. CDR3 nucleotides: TGTGCCAGCAGCCCAACCACTAGCGGGGGGCACTACGAGCAGTACGTC.

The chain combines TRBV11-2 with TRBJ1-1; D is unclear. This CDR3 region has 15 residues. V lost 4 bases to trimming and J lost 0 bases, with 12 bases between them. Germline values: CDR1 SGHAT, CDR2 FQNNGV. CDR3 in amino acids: CASSSQGNVNTEAFF. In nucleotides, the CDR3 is TGTGCCAGCAGCTCCCAAGGGAACGTGAACACTGAAGCTTTCTTT.

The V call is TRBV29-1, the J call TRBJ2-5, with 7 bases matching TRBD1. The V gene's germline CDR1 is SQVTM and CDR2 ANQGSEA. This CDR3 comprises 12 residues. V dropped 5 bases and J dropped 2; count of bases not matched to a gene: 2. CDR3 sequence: CSVLRGQETQYF. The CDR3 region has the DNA TGCAGCGTTCTCAGGGGGCAAGAGACCCAGTACTTC.

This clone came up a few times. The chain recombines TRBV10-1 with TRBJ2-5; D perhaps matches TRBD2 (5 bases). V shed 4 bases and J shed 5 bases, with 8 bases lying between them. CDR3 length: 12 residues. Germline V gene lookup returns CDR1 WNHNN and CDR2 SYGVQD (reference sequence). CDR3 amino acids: CASSAGSETQYF. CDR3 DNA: TGCGCCAGCAGTGCGGGGTCTGAGACCCAGTACTTC.

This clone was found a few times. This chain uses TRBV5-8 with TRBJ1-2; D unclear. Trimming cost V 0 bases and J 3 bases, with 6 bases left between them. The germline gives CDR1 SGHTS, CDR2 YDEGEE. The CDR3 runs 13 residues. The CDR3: CASSLVADYGYTF. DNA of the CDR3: TGTGCCAGCAGCTTGGTGGCAGACTATGGCTACACCTTC.

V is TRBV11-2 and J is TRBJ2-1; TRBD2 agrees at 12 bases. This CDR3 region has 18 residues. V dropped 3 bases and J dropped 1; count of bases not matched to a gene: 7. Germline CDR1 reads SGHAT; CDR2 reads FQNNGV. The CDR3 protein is CASSFRASGGESYNEQFF. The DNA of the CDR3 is TGTGCCAGCAGCTTTCGGGCTAGCGGGGGGGAATCCTACAATGAGCAGTTCTTC.

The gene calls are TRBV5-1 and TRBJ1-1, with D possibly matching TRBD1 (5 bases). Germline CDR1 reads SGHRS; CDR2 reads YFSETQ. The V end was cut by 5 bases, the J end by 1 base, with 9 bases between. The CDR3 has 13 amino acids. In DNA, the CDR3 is TGCGCCAGCAGATGGGACCAGAACACTGAAGCTTTCTTT. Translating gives CASRWDQNTEAFF.

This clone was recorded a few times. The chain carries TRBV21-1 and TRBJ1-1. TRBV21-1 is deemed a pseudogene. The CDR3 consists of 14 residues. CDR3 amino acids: CASTGGDQGAEAFF. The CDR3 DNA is TGTGCCAGCACCGGGGGGGACCAGGGCGCTGAAGCTTTCTTT.

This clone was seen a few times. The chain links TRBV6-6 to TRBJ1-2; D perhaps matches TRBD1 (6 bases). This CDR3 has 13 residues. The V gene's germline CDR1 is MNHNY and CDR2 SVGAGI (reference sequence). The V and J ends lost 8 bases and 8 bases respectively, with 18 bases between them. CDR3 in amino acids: CASVEGGVGGYTF. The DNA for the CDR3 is TGTGCCAGCGTTGAGGGGGGGGTAGGAGGCTACACCTTC.

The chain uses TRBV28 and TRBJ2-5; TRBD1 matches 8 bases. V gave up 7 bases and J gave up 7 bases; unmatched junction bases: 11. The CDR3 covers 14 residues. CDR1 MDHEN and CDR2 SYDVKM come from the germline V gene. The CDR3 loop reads CASIGTGGVGTQYF. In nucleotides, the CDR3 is TGTGCCAGCATAGGAACAGGGGGAGTGGGGACCCAGTACTTC. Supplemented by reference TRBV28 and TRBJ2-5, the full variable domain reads DVKVTQSSRYLVKRTGEKVFLECVQDMDHENMFWYRQDPGLGLRLIYFSYDVKMKEKGDIPEGYSVSREKKERFSLILESASTNQTSMYLCASIGTGGVGTQYFGPGTRLLVL.